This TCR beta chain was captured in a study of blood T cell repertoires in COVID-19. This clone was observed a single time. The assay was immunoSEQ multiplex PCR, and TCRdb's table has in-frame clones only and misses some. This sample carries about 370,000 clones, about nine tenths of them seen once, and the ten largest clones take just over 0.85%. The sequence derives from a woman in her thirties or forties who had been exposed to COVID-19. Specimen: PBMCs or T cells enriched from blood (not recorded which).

CDR3 in DNA: TGTGCCAGCAGTTATGGGCGAGGGGGACACGAGCAGTACTTC. As protein: CASSYGRGGHEQYF. The genes are TRBV6-2 or TRBV6-3 and TRBJ2-7; tentatively, D is TRBD1 (6 bases). V lost 3 bases to trimming and J lost 5 bases, with 14 bases between them. Looked up from germline, CDR1 is MNHEY and CDR2 is SVGEGT. The CDR3 consists of 14 residues.